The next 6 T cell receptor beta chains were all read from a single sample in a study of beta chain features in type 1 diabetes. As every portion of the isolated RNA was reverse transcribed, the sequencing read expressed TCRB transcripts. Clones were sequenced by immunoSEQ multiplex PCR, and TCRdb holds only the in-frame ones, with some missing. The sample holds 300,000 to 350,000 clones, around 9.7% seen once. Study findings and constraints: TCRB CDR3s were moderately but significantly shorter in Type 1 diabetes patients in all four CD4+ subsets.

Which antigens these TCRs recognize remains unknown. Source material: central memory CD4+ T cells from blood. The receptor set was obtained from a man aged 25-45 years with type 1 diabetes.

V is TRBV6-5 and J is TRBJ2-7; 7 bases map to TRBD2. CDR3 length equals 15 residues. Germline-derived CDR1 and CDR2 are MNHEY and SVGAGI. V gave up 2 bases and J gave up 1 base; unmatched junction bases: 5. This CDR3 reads CASSYQWGGSYEQYF. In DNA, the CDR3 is TGTGCCAGCAGTTACCAGTGGGGAGGGTCCTACGAGCAGTACTTC.

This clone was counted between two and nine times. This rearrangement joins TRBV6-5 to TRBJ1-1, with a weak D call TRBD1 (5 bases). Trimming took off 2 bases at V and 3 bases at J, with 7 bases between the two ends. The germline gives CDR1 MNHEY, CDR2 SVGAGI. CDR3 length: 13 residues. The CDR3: CASSYPGDTEAFF. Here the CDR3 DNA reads TGTGCCAGCAGTTACCCGGGGGACACTGAAGCTTTCTTT.

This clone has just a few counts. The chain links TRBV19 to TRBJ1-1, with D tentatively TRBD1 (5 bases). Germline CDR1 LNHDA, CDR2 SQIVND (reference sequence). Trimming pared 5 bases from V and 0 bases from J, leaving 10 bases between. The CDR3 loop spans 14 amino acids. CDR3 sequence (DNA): TGTGCCAGTAGTGCGAAAGGGGTGAACACTGAAGCTTTCTTT. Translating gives CASSAKGVNTEAFF.

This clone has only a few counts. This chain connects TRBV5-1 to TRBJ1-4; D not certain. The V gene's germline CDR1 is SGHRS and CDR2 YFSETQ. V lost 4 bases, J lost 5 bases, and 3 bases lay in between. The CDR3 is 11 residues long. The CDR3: CASSGNEKLFF. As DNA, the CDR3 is TGCGCCAGCAGCGGGAATGAAAAACTGTTTTTT.

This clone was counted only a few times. The CDR3 region is CASSLERAGGGYTF. The DNA of the CDR3 is TGTGCCAGCAGCTTAGAAAGGGCAGGGGGTGGCTACACCTTC. The J gene is TRBJ1-2, the V gene TRBV7-2; TRBD1 matches at 7 bases. Germline V CDR1 and CDR2: SGHTA, FQGNSA. CDR3 length: 14 amino acids. Germline trimming cut 1 base from V and 7 bases from J; bases unmatched to any gene: 6.

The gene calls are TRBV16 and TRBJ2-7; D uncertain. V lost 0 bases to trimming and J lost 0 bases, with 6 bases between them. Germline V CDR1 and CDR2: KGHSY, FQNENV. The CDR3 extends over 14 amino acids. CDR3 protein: CASSQSASSYEQYF. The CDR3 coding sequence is TGTGCCAGCAGCCAATCGGCTAGCTCCTACGAGCAGTACTTC. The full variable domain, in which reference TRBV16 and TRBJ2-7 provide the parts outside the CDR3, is GEEVAQTPKHLVRGEGQKAKLYCAPIKGHSYVFWYQQVLKNEFKFLISFQNENVFDETGMPKERFSAKCLPNSPCSLEIQATKLEDSAVYFCASSQSASSYEQYFGPGTRLTVT.